This is a list of T cell receptor beta chains from one sample in a study of T cells in Graves' hyperthyroidism and ophthalmopathy. TCRdb re-analysed the multiplex PCR reads in MiXCR, keeping a single row per CDR3 protein. The data contain approximately 700,000 distinct CDR3 sequences, about 45% of them singletons. Sequencing input: peripheral blood or thyroid tissue (not recorded which). These receptors originate from an adult man with Graves' disease, either hyperthyroidism or ophthalmopathy (not recorded which). Each CDR3 is given without its conserved first and last residue. Each record gives: V gene, J gene, CDR3 length, CDR3 protein.

v_call: TRBV15; j_call: TRBJ1-5; cdr3_length: 14; cdr3_aa: ATSREGGGRDQPQH
v_call: TRBV20-1; j_call: TRBJ1-1; cdr3_length: 12; cdr3_aa: SARGPGGGTEAF
v_call: TRBV7-6; j_call: TRBJ2-5; cdr3_length: 18; cdr3_aa: ASSLPYSRPSIPRQETRY
v_call: TRBV7-9; j_call: TRBJ1-1; cdr3_length: 13; cdr3_aa: ASSPRTASNTEAF
v_call: TRBV7-3; j_call: TRBJ2-7; cdr3_length: 14; cdr3_aa: ASSQSHLGTGYEQY
v_call: TRBV14; j_call: TRBJ1-1; cdr3_length: 14; cdr3_aa: ASSRPTWTGNTEAF
v_call: TRBV24-1; j_call: TRBJ1-1; cdr3_length: 11; cdr3_aa: ASSLSPQTEAF
v_call: TRBV10-2; j_call: TRBJ1-4; cdr3_length: 13; cdr3_aa: ASSQQQATNEKLF
v_call: TRBV29-1; j_call: TRBJ1-6; cdr3_length: 11; cdr3_aa: SVGPGDNSPLH
v_call: TRBV5-1; j_call: TRBJ1-1; cdr3_length: 13; cdr3_aa: ASSRSRQMNTEAF
v_call: TRBV15; j_call: TRBJ1-2; cdr3_length: 13; cdr3_aa: ATSRGQGTNYGYT
v_call: TRBV7-9; j_call: TRBJ1-2; cdr3_length: 11; cdr3_aa: ASSSGGGYGYT
v_call: TRBV7-8; j_call: TRBJ1-6; cdr3_length: 14; cdr3_aa: ASSSTLDRVGSPLH
v_call: TRBV6-4; j_call: TRBJ2-5; cdr3_length: 12; cdr3_aa: ASSDRGADETQY
v_call: TRBV5-1; j_call: TRBJ1-2; cdr3_length: 12; cdr3_aa: ASSLEDGYYGYT
v_call: TRBV5-1; j_call: TRBJ1-1; cdr3_length: 16; cdr3_aa: ASSLAGVFIEGNTEAF
v_call: TRBV6-1; j_call: TRBJ1-2; cdr3_length: 12; cdr3_aa: ASSAAGLYRGYT
v_call: TRBV29-1; j_call: TRBJ1-1; cdr3_length: 13; cdr3_aa: SVPATGTGLAEAF
v_call: TRBV2; j_call: TRBJ1-2; cdr3_length: 12; cdr3_aa: ASSDRGSAYGYT
v_call: TRBV12-3/TRBV12-4; j_call: TRBJ1-6; cdr3_length: 11; cdr3_aa: ASSRDSYSPLH
v_call: TRBV25-1; j_call: TRBJ1-2; cdr3_length: 10; cdr3_aa: ASVEWIYGYT
v_call: TRBV14; j_call: TRBJ2-7; cdr3_length: 13; cdr3_aa: ASSQEMGRASLQY
v_call: TRBV29-1; j_call: TRBJ1-2; cdr3_length: 9; cdr3_aa: SSVVGYGYT
v_call: TRBV4-1; j_call: TRBJ1-6; cdr3_length: 15; cdr3_aa: ASSQDGGAQVNSPLH
v_call: TRBV25-1; j_call: TRBJ1-5; cdr3_length: 13; cdr3_aa: ASSARGRPQGPQH
v_call: TRBV29-1; j_call: TRBJ2-7; cdr3_length: 10; cdr3_aa: SVERDGYEQY
v_call: TRBV20-1; j_call: TRBJ2-7; cdr3_length: 9; cdr3_aa: SASFREVPY
v_call: TRBV5-1; j_call: TRBJ2-7; cdr3_length: 14; cdr3_aa: ASSLAIGSGGGEQY
v_call: TRBV7-9; j_call: TRBJ2-7; cdr3_length: 13; cdr3_aa: ASSLVDSLSYEQY
v_call: TRBV29-1; j_call: TRBJ2-5; cdr3_length: 11; cdr3_aa: SAMTSRQETQY
v_call: TRBV12-3/TRBV12-4; j_call: TRBJ1-1; cdr3_length: 7; cdr3_aa: ATRQGQD
v_call: TRBV9; j_call: TRBJ1-4; cdr3_length: 13; cdr3_aa: ASSVEGRSDEKLF
v_call: TRBV24-1; j_call: TRBJ1-1; cdr3_length: 8; cdr3_aa: ATSDSGQF
v_call: TRBV25-1; j_call: TRBJ1-2; cdr3_length: 13; cdr3_aa: ASSESIGGGMGYT
v_call: TRBV5-6; j_call: TRBJ2-5; cdr3_length: 14; cdr3_aa: ASSLALAGFQETQY
v_call: TRBV7-9; j_call: TRBJ1-2; cdr3_length: 12; cdr3_aa: ASSFDRDRYGYT
v_call: TRBV29-1; j_call: TRBJ2-7; cdr3_length: 12; cdr3_aa: SSESDYRSYEQY
v_call: TRBV5-1; j_call: TRBJ1-4; cdr3_length: 14; cdr3_aa: ASKQNRGGTNEKLF
v_call: TRBV10-3; j_call: TRBJ1-2; cdr3_length: 11; cdr3_aa: AIGRREVDGCT
v_call: TRBV2; j_call: TRBJ2-7; cdr3_length: 12; cdr3_aa: ASTLAGGPYEQY
v_call: TRBV5-1; j_call: TRBJ2-5; cdr3_length: 14; cdr3_aa: ASSLASDSIQETQY